One and the same sample provided the 25 T cell receptor beta chains below, sequenced in a study of T cell responses to AZD1222 COVID-19 vaccine. Profiled with immunoSEQ multiplex PCR; TCRdb holds only in-frame clones, not every one. The table lists roughly 120,000 clones, approximately 88% of them singletons. The starting material was peripheral blood, obtained on day 0 of AZD1222 vaccination. Receptors originate from an adult in good health.

The chain uses TRBV4-1 and TRBJ1-5; D gene uncertain. The germline V gene encodes CDR1 MGHRA and CDR2 YSYEKL. The CDR3 contains 14 residues. Between the trimmed V and J ends, which lost 0 bases and 2 bases, there was a span of 5 bases. CDR3 in amino acids: CASSQEGRNQPQHF. CDR3 DNA: TGCGCCAGCAGCCAAGAAGGGCGCAATCAGCCCCAGCATTTT.

The chain couples TRBV5-5 to TRBJ1-5, with D hard to call. V was clipped by 4 bases and J by 0 bases, with 11 bases between them. This CDR3 has 15 amino acids. Germline CDR1 reads SGHKS; CDR2 reads YYEKEE (reference sequence). This CDR3 reads CASSQRTDSNQPQHF. CDR3 coding DNA: TGTGCCAGCAGCCAGAGGACGGATAGCAATCAGCCCCAGCATTTT.

The V and J genes are TRBV2 and TRBJ1-6, with TRBD1 matching over 7 bases. Germline V gives CDR1 SNHLY, CDR2 FYNNEI. The CDR3 length is 15 residues. With V trimmed by 2 bases and J by 6 bases, 4 bases remained unmatched. The CDR3 spells CASSELNRGNSPLHF. The CDR3, as DNA: TGTGCCAGCAGTGAATTGAACAGGGGTAATTCACCCCTCCACTTT.

The chain is built from TRBV6-2 or TRBV6-3 and TRBJ2-7; D is ambiguous. Germline assignment: CDR1 MNHEY and CDR2 SVGEGT. V was clipped by 0 bases and J by 9 bases, with 15 bases between them. The CDR3 is made up of 14 amino acids. CDR3 bases: TGTGCCAGCAGTTACTCGATCGTGGACGCAAGGCAGTACTTC. Protein: CASSYSIVDARQYF.

The V and J genes are TRBV18 and TRBJ2-3, with D possibly matching TRBD1 (6 bases). V lost 2 bases and J lost 4, with 7 bases in between. Germline V lookup: CDR1 KGHSH, CDR2 LQKENI. The CDR3 spans 13 residues. Here the CDR3 reads CASSPRTADTQYF. The CDR3 coding sequence is TGTGCCAGCTCACCAAGGACAGCAGATACGCAGTATTTT.

The genes are TRBV28 and TRBJ1-5; a weak D match, TRBD1 (5 bases). Germline V gives CDR1 MDHEN, CDR2 SYDVKM. The CDR3 runs to 14 residues. Trimming took off 5 bases at V and 2 bases at J, with 10 bases between the two ends. The CDR3 spells CASSRQFGNQPQHF. The CDR3, as DNA: TGTGCCAGCAGTCGACAGTTTGGCAATCAGCCCCAGCATTTT.

V gene TRBV5-4 combines with J gene TRBJ2-5, with a tentative D call TRBD2 (6 bases). Between the trimmed V and J ends, which lost 4 bases and 7 bases, there was a span of 20 bases. The length of the CDR3 is 15 residues. Germline CDR1 and CDR2: SGHNT and YYREEE (reference sequence). Here the CDR3 DNA reads TGTGCCAGCAGCGCGGCGGGGACCTCATTTTGGACCCAGTACTTC. It specifies CASSAAGTSFWTQYF.

This chain uses TRBV3-1 (or the pseudogene TRBV3-2) with TRBJ1-1; 7 positions agree with TRBD1. This CDR3 comprises 15 residues. The germline V gene encodes CDR1 LGHDT and CDR2 YNNKEL (reference sequence). With V trimmed by 1 base and J by 5 bases, 7 bases remained unmatched. This chain's CDR3 is CASSQGRGQGTEAFF. The CDR3 DNA follows: TGTGCCAGCAGCCAAGGAAGGGGGCAAGGGACTGAAGCTTTCTTT.

The rearrangement joins TRBV19 to TRBJ2-1; 8 bases fit TRBD1. The V segment lost 5 bases and the J segment 9 bases; nucleotides outside the gene matches: 12. CDR3 length: 15 residues. In germline, CDR1 is LNHDA, CDR2 SQIVND (reference sequence). In nucleotides, the CDR3 is TGTGCCAGTAGTTCCATGATGTCAGGGGGCGTTGAGCAGTTCTTC. Its translation: CASSSMMSGGVEQFF.

This clone appeared a single time. V gene TRBV5-1 combines with J gene TRBJ2-2; TRBD1 or TRBD2 may be the D gene (5 bases each). The CDR3 loop spans 17 amino acids. V was trimmed by 0 bases and J by 2 bases, leaving 14 bases between them. Germline CDR1 SGHRS, CDR2 YFSETQ. The CDR3 region is CASSLGDSGANTGELFF. For the CDR3, the DNA is TGCGCCAGCAGCTTGGGTGACAGCGGTGCAAACACCGGGGAGCTGTTTTTT.

The sample holds a few counts of this clone. This sequence joins TRBV28 and TRBJ1-4; D is perhaps TRBD1 (6 bases). V gave up 4 bases and J gave up 7 bases, with 13 bases separating them. Germline loops: CDR1 MDHEN, CDR2 SYDVKM. The CDR3 sequence is 14 residues long. In nucleotides, the CDR3 is TGTGCCAGCAGTTCGACAGGAGGCGGTGAAAAACTGTTTTTT. Its translation: CASSSTGGGEKLFF.

The chain is built from TRBV15 and TRBJ2-2, with D unresolved. The V gene lost 8 bases and the J gene lost 2 bases, with 9 bases spanning the gap. Germline values: CDR1 LNHNV, CDR2 YYDKDF (reference sequence). This CDR3 region has 13 residues. The CDR3 region has the DNA TGTGCCACCGCCACAGAAAACACCGGGGAGCTGTTTTTT. Its translation: CATATENTGELFF.

The J gene is TRBJ2-3, the V gene TRBV7-2; D is uncertain. The CDR3 runs to 12 residues. CDR1 is SGHTA and CDR2 is FQGNSA in the germline V gene. Trimming cost V 2 bases and J 6 bases, with 6 bases left between them. For the CDR3, the DNA is TGTGCCAGCAGCTTATTCCCGGATACGCAGTATTTT. Translating gives CASSLFPDTQYF.

V gene TRBV19 combines with J gene TRBJ2-2; TRBD2 agrees at 9 bases. Germline loops: CDR1 LNHDA, CDR2 SQIVND (reference sequence). The CDR3 spans 16 residues. Trimming cost V 2 bases and J 4 bases; bases outside gene matches: 5. CDR3 nucleotides: TGTGCCAGTAGTATATTGGCTAGCGGGGTCACCGGGGAGCTGTTTTTT. As protein: CASSILASGVTGELFF.

The chain combines TRBV18 with TRBJ2-1, with TRBD2 as a possible D gene (7 bases). The V end was cut by 0 bases, the J end by 4 bases, with 19 bases between. In germline, CDR1 is KGHSH, CDR2 LQKENI. CDR3 length equals 18 residues. As DNA, the CDR3 is TGTGCCAGCTCACCACCGGTGGCAAGCGGGGACACGTACAATGAGCAGTTCTTC. Its protein is CASSPPVASGDTYNEQFF.

The chain recombines TRBV4-1 with TRBJ1-1; TRBD1 aligns across 9 bases. V lost 0 bases to trimming and J lost 2 bases; unmatched junction nucleotides: 13. Germline V gene sequence: CDR1 MGHRA, CDR2 YSYEKL. This CDR3 spans 19 amino acids. The CDR3 sequence: CASSQDFLQGARINTEAFF. Here the CDR3 DNA reads TGCGCCAGCAGCCAAGATTTTTTACAGGGGGCGAGAATCAACACTGAAGCTTTCTTT.

This clone was recorded once. CDR3 amino acids: CASSLEQGVEQFF. Written as DNA, the CDR3 is TGTGCCAGCAGTCTAGAACAGGGTGTTGAGCAGTTCTTC. V is TRBV6-5 and J is TRBJ2-1, with D possibly TRBD1 on 6 matching bases. Trimming pared 5 bases from V and 9 bases from J, leaving 14 bases between. The length of the CDR3 is 13 residues. CDR1 and CDR2 (germline): MNHEY, SVGAGI.

The rearrangement joins TRBV28 to TRBJ1-5; D is unclear. The CDR3 covers 13 residues. V was trimmed by 3 bases and J by 6 bases, leaving 9 bases between them. CDR1 MDHEN and CDR2 SYDVKM come from the germline V gene. The DNA of the CDR3 is TGTGCCAGCAGTTTGTCCCCCCCTCAGCCCCAGCATTTT. As protein: CASSLSPPQPQHF.

This rearrangement joins TRBV12-3 or TRBV12-4 to TRBJ1-4; D gene unclear. The ends were cut back, 3 bases at V and 3 bases at J, with 5 bases in the middle. The CDR3 has 13 residues. As DNA, the CDR3 is TGTGCCAGCAGTTTGAGGCCTAATGAAAAACTGTTTTTT. Translation: CASSLRPNEKLFF.

J is TRBJ2-7 and V is TRBV9, with D possibly being TRBD2 (6 bases). The germline CDR1 and CDR2 sequences are SGDLS and YYNGEE. Trimming cost V 0 bases and J 2 bases, with 12 bases left between them. The CDR3 is made up of 15 amino acids. The DNA for the CDR3 is TGTGCCAGCAGCGTAGGGCTCGGGAGTACCTACGAGCAGTACTTC. Translating it yields CASSVGLGSTYEQYF.

J is TRBJ1-1 and V is TRBV7-2; 9 bases are shared with TRBD1. J lost 4 bases, V lost 1 base, and 4 bases had no gene match. The germline gives CDR1 SGHTA, CDR2 FQGNSA. CDR3 length equals 15 residues. CDR3 nucleotide sequence: TGTGCCAGCAGCTTAGTCGGACAGGGGATCACTGAAGCTTTCTTT. Its translation is CASSLVGQGITEAFF.

The chain carries TRBV7-9 and TRBJ2-3; D might be TRBD2 (6 bases). The V end was cut by 5 bases, the J end by 2 bases, with 20 bases between. The CDR3 covers 17 residues. Germline V gives CDR1 SEHNR, CDR2 FQNEAQ (reference sequence). For the CDR3, the DNA is TGTGCCAGCAGCCCTAGGTGGGGGGAACTGAACACAGATACGCAGTATTTT. Amino acids: CASSPRWGELNTDTQYF.

In regard to this clone: Other DNA sequences in this sample translate to the same CDR3. DNA for the CDR3: TGTGCCAGCAGCGTATATGGGGGGCTGGAGACCCAGTACTTC. This gives the protein CASSVYGGLETQYF. The chain couples TRBV9 to TRBJ2-5, with D perhaps matching TRBD1 or TRBD2 (6 bases each). V was pared by 1 base and J by 5 bases, with 12 bases between. In germline, CDR1 is SGDLS, CDR2 YYNGEE. This CDR3 has 14 amino acids.

This sequence joins TRBV7-3 and TRBJ2-2; D is ambiguous. V was trimmed by 1 base and J by 2 bases, leaving 8 bases between them. The CDR3 has 15 amino acids. Germline V gene lookup returns CDR1 SGHTA and CDR2 FQGTGA. The CDR3 nucleotides are TGTGCCAGCAGCTTAAGGCCACTAAACACCGGGGAGCTGTTTTTT. It encodes CASSLRPLNTGELFF.

CDR3 protein: CASSLGGRLQETQYF. The CDR3 DNA follows: TGTGCCAGCAGCTTAGGGGGCAGGCTTCAAGAGACCCAGTACTTC. V gene TRBV7-2 combines with J gene TRBJ2-5; D may be TRBD1 (5 bases). The CDR3 runs 15 residues. The V end was cut by 1 base, the J end by 2 bases, with 11 bases between. Germline-derived CDR1 and CDR2 are SGHTA and FQGNSA.